This T cell receptor beta chain stems from a study of cytomegalovirus exposure and HLA in healthy donors. Sequencing used immunoSEQ multiplex PCR; TCRdb keeps in-frame clones, though not all of them. The table includes around 150,000 clones, about nine tenths detected once. Germline-derived CDR1 and CDR2 are LNHNV and YYDKDF (reference sequence). Trimming cost V 3 bases and J 0 bases, with 17 bases left between them. The CDR3 length is 18 residues. The chain combines TRBV15 with TRBJ2-2; a possible D gene is TRBD2 (7 bases). The origin of this receptor is a young man in good health and CMV-seropositive. The sample taken for sequencing was PBMCs. The CDR3 region has the DNA TGTGCCACCAGCAGCAAATTGGGGGCGGGAGCGAACACCGGGGAGCTGTTTTTT. Translating it yields CATSSKLGAGANTGELFF.